This T cell receptor (beta chain) was retrieved from a study of blood T cell repertoires in COVID-19. This CDR3 spans 18 amino acids. V lost 3 bases and J lost 4; bases outside the gene matches: 14. Germline lookup yields CDR1 LGHNA and CDR2 YNFKEQ. Authors' methods: Reference gene primers were amplified, and this amplification served to estimate nucleated cell counts. Data came from immunoSEQ multiplex PCR; TCRdb stores just in-frame clones and leaves some out. V, J and clone size reflect that table, while D and trimming were determined from the DNA. The sample lists 200,000 to 250,000 clones, about 88% occurring once.

The V call is TRBV4-2, the J call TRBJ1-2; TRBD1 matches at 10 bases. The clonotype comes from a man aged 50-59 years who had recovered from COVID-19. The sample comprised peripheral blood. CDR3 coding DNA: TGTGCCAGCAGCCAGACCGCCGGGACAGGGGTAAATAGCTATGGCTACACCTTC. Translating it yields CASSQTAGTGVNSYGYTF.